This TCR beta chain was sequenced during a study of blood T cell repertoires in COVID-19. The CDR3 consists of 16 residues. The trim removed 0 bases at V and 9 bases at J, leaving 5 bases unmatched. The germline CDR1 and CDR2 sequences are PRHDT and FYEKMQ (reference sequence). Here immunoSEQ multiplex PCR was the method, and the copy in TCRdb shows in-frame clones only, minus some. The sample lists 300,000 or so clones, under 90% occurring once. This clone was seen just once. The rearrangement uses TRBV13 and TRBJ2-1; TRBD2 matches at 13 bases. Sequencing input: peripheral blood. The receptor's source is a woman aged 25 to 39 with COVID-19, enrolled during active disease. The CDR3 DNA follows: TGTGCCAGCAGCTTAGGCAGGACTAGCGGGAGTGGTGAGCAGTTCTTC. Protein product: CASSLGRTSGSGEQFF. Full variable domain (missing parts from reference TRBV13 and TRBJ2-1): AAGVIQSPRHLIKEKRETATLKCYPIPRHDTVYWYQQGPGQDPQFLISFYEKMQSDKGSIPDRFSAQQFSDYHSELNMSSLELGDSALYFCASSLGRTSGSGEQFFGPGTRLTVL.